Sequencing of this T cell receptor (beta chain) was carried out in a study of T cells after yellow fever vaccination. General study points: Contamination by abundant bulk-population clonotypes could be present in FACS-sorted repertoires.

The TCR cDNA carried a universal primer site and UMIs from 5'RACE template switching. TCRdb analysed the 5' RACE reads with MiXCR anew, one entry per CDR3 protein. Found here are hundreds of thousands of distinct CDR3 sequences, just over 20% of them singletons; the top ten hold roughly a sixth. This clonotype occurred a few times. The antigen is not known. CDR1 and CDR2 from the germline V gene are SEHNR and FQNEAQ (reference sequence). V trimming: 5 bases; J trimming: 4 bases; junction bases outside the gene matches: 9. The CDR3 loop spans 16 amino acids. The TCR sequence derives from a man aged 18 to 30 who received the YFV17D yellow fever vaccine. The chain uses TRBV7-9 and TRBJ2-3, with 10 bases fitting TRBD1. This specimen consisted of PBMCs, obtained 20 to 25 days after the first yellow fever vaccination. The CDR3 sequence: CASSAYGTGVSDTQYF. CDR3 in DNA: TGTGCCAGCAGCGCCTACGGGACAGGGGTATCAGATACGCAGTATTTT.